This is a list of T cell receptor beta chains from one sample in a study of identifying expanded T cells in peripheral blood. Generated by immunoSEQ multiplex PCR, the TCRdb table keeps only in-frame clones and is missing some. The sample carries tens of thousands of clones, 70% to 90% recorded once. Sequenced sample: blood. The receptors derive from a person aged 18 to 75 in good health. CDR3s include the opening cysteine and the closing phenylalanine or tryptophan. Each record gives: V gene, D gene, clone size, CDR3 length, J gene, CDR3 protein, CDR3 DNA. D genes are given only for firm matches. Size tells how often a clone was seen (once, few, many) or the class of an expanded clone, and some rows leave it out.

V: TRBV11-2; D: .; size: .; length: 17; J: TRBJ1-3; CDR3: CASSLEEGLNSGNTIYF; DNA: TGTGCCAGCAGCTTAGAGGAGGGCCTAAACTCTGGAAACACCATATATTTT
V: TRBV30; D: TRBD1; size: once; length: 14; J: TRBJ2-3; CDR3: CAWIRTGGDYTQYF; DNA: TGTGCCTGGATCCGGACAGGGGGCGATTATACGCAGTATTTT
V: TRBV5-1; D: .; size: .; length: 14; J: TRBJ1-2; CDR3: CASSGGQLSMGYTF; DNA: TGCGCCAGCAGCGGTGGACAGCTCTCCATGGGCTACACCTTC
V: TRBV7-8; D: TRBD1; size: .; length: 14; J: TRBJ1-3; CDR3: CASRQGESGNTIYF; DNA: TGTGCCAGCAGACAGGGGGAATCTGGAAACACCATATATTTT
V: TRBV4-1; D: .; size: .; length: 15; J: TRBJ2-5; CDR3: CASSQDPGTQETQYF; DNA: TGCGCCAGCAGCCAAGATCCAGGGACCCAAGAGACCCAGTACTTC
V: TRBV18; D: .; size: once; length: 13; J: TRBJ1-1; CDR3: CASSPSGRAEAFF; DNA: TGTGCCAGCTCACCCTCAGGGCGAGCTGAAGCTTTCTTT
V: TRBV29-1; D: TRBD1; size: .; length: 16; J: TRBJ2-1; CDR3: CSVVRWGTGGYNEQFF; DNA: TGCAGCGTTGTCAGGTGGGGGACAGGGGGGTACAATGAGCAGTTCTTC
V: TRBV7-9; D: TRBD1; size: .; length: 13; J: TRBJ2-7; CDR3: CASSFRGIYEQYF; DNA: TGTGCCAGCAGCTTCAGGGGGATCTACGAGCAGTACTTC
V: TRBV5-6; D: .; size: .; length: 16; J: TRBJ1-1; CDR3: CASSLVTGRSIGEAFF; DNA: TGTGCCAGCAGCTTGGTTACTGGGCGTTCCATTGGTGAAGCTTTCTTT
V: TRBV4-2; D: .; size: .; length: 15; J: TRBJ1-2; CDR3: CASSQDARVGYGYTF; DNA: TGTGCCAGCAGCCAAGATGCCAGGGTGGGGTATGGCTACACCTTC
V: TRBV10-3; D: .; size: .; length: 15; J: TRBJ2-5; CDR3: CAISGGALTQETQYF; DNA: TGTGCCATCAGTGGGGGGGCACTAACTCAAGAGACCCAGTACTTC
V: TRBV6-1; D: .; size: once; length: 15; J: TRBJ1-4; CDR3: CASSAHGDWGEKLFF; DNA: TGTGCCAGCAGTGCCCACGGAGATTGGGGTGAAAAACTGTTTTTT
V: TRBV12-5; D: .; size: .; length: 17; J: TRBJ2-5; CDR3: CASGLSHPRVFRETQYF; DNA: TGTGCTAGTGGTTTGTCCCACCCTAGGGTGTTCCGGGAGACCCAGTACTTC
V: TRBV4-3; D: TRBD1; size: once; length: 14; J: TRBJ2-7; CDR3: CASSQGQGTYEQYF; DNA: TGCGCCAGCAGCCAAGGACAGGGAACCTACGAGCAGTACTTC
V: TRBV6-5; D: .; size: .; length: 14; J: TRBJ2-5; CDR3: CASSYDGVGETQYF; DNA: TGTGCCAGCAGTTACGACGGGGTTGGGGAGACCCAGTACTTC
V: TRBV5-6; D: .; size: .; length: 15; J: TRBJ2-3; CDR3: CASSLEWESGDTQYF; DNA: TGTGCCAGCAGCTTGGAGTGGGAGTCGGGAGATACGCAGTATTTT
V: TRBV2; D: TRBD1; size: .; length: 15; J: TRBJ2-5; CDR3: CASSPRTGGRETQYF; DNA: TGTGCCAGCAGTCCCCGGACAGGGGGTAGAGAGACCCAGTACTTC
V: TRBV7-9; D: .; size: .; length: 16; J: TRBJ1-1; CDR3: CASSLGDRSMNTEAFF; DNA: TGTGCCAGCAGCTTAGGTGACAGGAGTATGAACACTGAAGCTTTCTTT
V: TRBV15; D: TRBD2; size: .; length: 15; J: TRBJ2-3; CDR3: CATSWTSGATDTQYF; DNA: TGTGCCACATCCTGGACTAGCGGGGCCACAGATACGCAGTATTTT
V: TRBV6-5; D: TRBD1; size: .; length: 14; J: TRBJ1-2; CDR3: CASRGTGGSDGYTF; DNA: TGTGCCAGCAGGGGGACAGGGGGCTCGGATGGCTACACCTTC
V: TRBV19; D: TRBD2; size: .; length: 14; J: TRBJ2-3; CDR3: CASARAGDRVGQYF; DNA: TGTGCCAGTGCACGAGCGGGGGATAGGGTCGGGCAGTATTTT
V: TRBV6-1; D: TRBD1; size: .; length: 14; J: TRBJ2-5; CDR3: CASMWTGGQETQYF; DNA: TGTGCCAGCATGTGGACAGGGGGACAAGAGACCCAGTACTTC
V: TRBV18; D: TRBD1; size: .; length: 15; J: TRBJ2-7; CDR3: CASSPDRAISYEQYF; DNA: TGTGCCAGCTCACCAGACAGGGCCATCTCCTACGAGCAGTACTTC
V: TRBV27; D: .; size: medium-sized; length: 11; J: TRBJ1-1; CDR3: CASSFRDKAFF; DNA: TGTGCCAGCAGTTTCAGGGACAAGGCTTTCTTT
V: TRBV18; D: TRBD1; size: .; length: 17; J: TRBJ2-6; CDR3: CATKRQGTNSGANVLTF; DNA: TGTGCCACTAAGAGACAGGGGACCAACTCTGGGGCCAACGTCCTGACTTTC
V: TRBV2; D: TRBD2; size: .; length: 14; J: TRBJ2-7; CDR3: CASTPGGGLYEQYF; DNA: TGTGCCAGCACCCCCGGGGGGGGACTCTACGAGCAGTACTTC
V: TRBV5-1; D: .; size: once; length: 16; J: TRBJ2-2; CDR3: CASSFTGTTNTGELFF; DNA: TGCGCCAGCAGCTTTACCGGGACAACGAACACCGGGGAGCTGTTTTTT
V: TRBV11-2; D: .; size: .; length: 13; J: TRBJ2-5; CDR3: CASSLLVQETQYF; DNA: TGTGCCAGCAGCTTACTAGTCCAAGAGACCCAGTACTTC